The 13 T cell receptor beta chains below were found in one sample sequenced in a study of beta chain features in type 1 diabetes. Whole-study findings and limits: Moderate but significant shortening of TCRB CDR3s was recorded in all four CD4+ subsets from Type 1 diabetes patients.

As every portion of the isolated RNA was reverse transcribed, the sequencing read expressed TCRB transcripts. Repertoires were generated with immunoSEQ multiplex PCR, while TCRdb's copy carries only in-frame clones and drops some. The top ten hold about 0.01% of the sample, which has 400,000 or so clones, 10% to 15% seen once. What these receptors recognize is not known. Sequenced input: naive CD4+ T cells from blood. The source is a woman in her late teens or twenties with type 1 diabetes.

The V call is TRBV7-9, the J call TRBJ2-7; TRBD1 matches 7 bases. Germline V gene sequence: CDR1 SEHNR, CDR2 FQNEAQ (reference sequence). The CDR3 is 15 residues long. V lost 6 bases to trimming and J lost 0 bases; unmatched junction nucleotides: 8. The CDR3 reads CASSSGQENSYEQYF. The CDR3 DNA sequence: TGTGCCAGCAGTTCCGGACAGGAAAACTCCTACGAGCAGTACTTC.

A few counts support this clone. The genes are TRBV7-2 and TRBJ1-6, with 8 bases aligning to TRBD1. There are 15 residues in the CDR3. Germline trimming cut 5 bases from V and 10 bases from J; bases unmatched to any gene: 10. CDR1 SGHTA and CDR2 FQGNSA come from the germline V gene. This CDR3 reads CASSEQGTGGSPLHF. Here the CDR3 DNA reads TGTGCCAGCAGCGAACAAGGGACAGGCGGGTCACCCCTCCACTTT.

This clone came up a few times. The chain uses TRBV28 and TRBJ2-5; the D gene is possibly TRBD2 (7 bases). V gave up 6 bases and J gave up 2 bases, with 16 bases separating them. Germline CDR1 reads MDHEN; CDR2 reads SYDVKM. The CDR3 totals 15 residues. DNA of the CDR3: TGTGCCAGCAGCGCACCCAGGGGAGGGCAAGAGACCCAGTACTTC. This sequence encodes CASSAPRGGQETQYF.

This clone was seen a handful of times. V usage is TRBV30 and J usage is TRBJ2-1, with D perhaps TRBD2 (6 bases). V lost 1 base to trimming and J lost 0 bases, with 10 bases between them. Germline lookup yields CDR1 GTSNPN and CDR2 SVGIG (reference sequence). The CDR3 contains 15 residues. CDR3 in DNA: TGTGCCTGGAGTGGGGAGGTGAGCTCCTACAATGAGCAGTTCTTC. Its protein is CAWSGEVSSYNEQFF.

The chain has TRBV18 and TRBJ2-7; 10 positions match TRBD1. Trimming cost V 1 base and J 1 base; bases outside gene matches: 7. The CDR3 runs 17 residues. Germline CDR1 KGHSH, CDR2 LQKENI. Here the CDR3 DNA reads TGTGCCAGCTCACCACTTGGATGGACAGGGGGATCCTACGAGCAGTACTTC. It specifies CASSPLGWTGGSYEQYF.

This clone turned up a few times. The rearrangement uses TRBV12-5 and TRBJ1-1; 9 bases map to TRBD1. Germline CDR1 reads LGHNT; CDR2 reads FRNRAP. The V segment lost 5 bases and the J segment 7 bases; nucleotides outside the gene matches: 5. The CDR3 has 13 residues. CDR3 coding DNA: TGTGCTAGTGGTCGGGACAGGGTACTTGAAGCTTTCTTT. This gives the protein CASGRDRVLEAFF.

The genes are TRBV5-4 and TRBJ2-7, with 10 nucleotides matching TRBD2. CDR1 and CDR2 from the germline V gene are SGHNT and YYREEE (reference sequence). The V gene end was trimmed by 0 bases and the J gene end by 4 bases; junction bases not matched to a gene: 4. The CDR3 runs to 15 residues. CDR3: CASSLVSLAGYEQYF. DNA for the CDR3: TGTGCCAGCAGCTTGGTTTCACTAGCGGGATACGAGCAGTACTTC. Together with reference TRBV5-4 and TRBJ2-7, the CDR3 gives the full variable domain: ETGVTQSPTHLIKTRGQQVTLRCSSQSGHNTVSWYQQALGQGPQFIFQYYREEENGRGNFPPRFSGLQFPNYSSELNVNALELDDSALYLCASSLVSLAGYEQYFGPGTRLTVT.

Remarks on this clone: The identical CDR3 is also encoded by other nucleotide sequences in the sample. The chain recombines TRBV18 with TRBJ2-7, with 12 bases fitting TRBD1. CDR3 length: 15 amino acids. J lost 2 bases, V lost 6 bases, and 5 bases had no gene match. Germline-derived CDR1 and CDR2 are KGHSH and LQKENI. The chain's CDR3 is CASSPGTGGTYEQYF. The DNA of the CDR3 is TGTGCCAGCTCCCCTGGGACAGGGGGCACCTACGAGCAGTACTTC.

This clone occurred a few times. The V and J genes are TRBV6-1 and TRBJ2-5, with D possibly being TRBD1 (6 bases). The germline V gene has CDR1 MNHNS and CDR2 SASEGT. This CDR3 has 12 amino acids. Trimming took 7 bases from V and 2 from J, leaving 8 bases between them. The CDR3: CASTTGQETQYF. The CDR3 region has the DNA TGTGCCAGCACCACAGGGCAAGAGACCCAGTACTTC.

This chain links TRBV30 with TRBJ2-7; TRBD2 agrees at 8 bases. Per germline, CDR1 GTSNPN and CDR2 SVGIG (reference sequence). The V and J ends lost 4 bases and 1 base, in that order; junction bases with no gene match: 9. The CDR3 contains 15 residues. CDR3 sequence (DNA): TGTGCCTGGAACGGGGCTAGCGGGTTTTCCTACGAGCAGTACTTC. As protein: CAWNGASGFSYEQYF.

The genes are TRBV5-1 and TRBJ2-3, with 11 bases that match TRBD2. The V and J ends lost 0 bases and 3 bases, in that order; junction bases with no gene match: 3. There are 16 residues in the CDR3. The germline CDR1 and CDR2 sequences are SGHRS and YFSETQ. The CDR3 loop is CASSLALAGATDTQYF. Written as DNA, the CDR3 is TGCGCCAGCAGCTTGGCACTAGCGGGGGCTACAGATACGCAGTATTTT.

V is TRBV7-2 and J is TRBJ2-1; 9 bases are a match to TRBD2. Germline CDR1 reads SGHTA; CDR2 reads FQGNSA. The J segment lost 4 bases and the V segment lost 6 bases, leaving 7 bases of the junction unmatched. The CDR3 extends over 15 amino acids. DNA of the CDR3: TGTGCCAGCAGGATCCCGGGACTAGCATACAATGAGCAGTTCTTC. Translated, it gives CASRIPGLAYNEQFF.

V is TRBV19 and J is TRBJ2-5; 7 bases fit TRBD2. The V segment lost 7 bases and the J segment 4 bases; nucleotides outside the gene matches: 3. The CDR3 has 12 residues. Germline V CDR1 and CDR2: LNHDA, SQIVND (reference sequence). CDR3 residues: CASNVAGETQYF. CDR3 nucleotides: TGTGCCAGTAACGTAGCGGGAGAGACCCAGTACTTC.